The 13 T cell receptor beta chains in this list originate from one sample, sequenced in a study of blood T cell repertoires in COVID-19. Measured with immunoSEQ multiplex PCR; TCRdb has only the in-frame clones, and not every one. The sample lists tens of thousands of clones, 82% occurring once. Sequencing was done on a sample of peripheral blood. The receptors shown here come from a woman in her fifties or sixties with acute or convalescent COVID-19.

The chain recombines TRBV15 with TRBJ2-2; 8 bases are shared with TRBD1. The CDR3 sequence is 16 residues long. The V gene end was trimmed by 5 bases and the J gene end by 0 bases; junction bases not matched to a gene: 5. Germline CDR1 and CDR2: LNHNV and YYDKDF (reference sequence). The CDR3 region is CATSGWTGPNTGELFF. DNA for the CDR3: TGTGCCACCAGCGGGTGGACAGGGCCGAACACCGGGGAGCTGTTTTTT.

The rearrangement joins TRBV3-1 (or the pseudogene TRBV3-2) to TRBJ1-5; 7 bases map to TRBD1. V was clipped by 1 base and J by 5 bases; unmatched bases: 5. The CDR3 has 15 residues. Germline V gene data show CDR1 as LGHDT and CDR2 as YNNKEL (reference sequence). This chain's CDR3 is CASSQGTGGYQPQHF. The CDR3 nucleotides read TGTGCCAGCAGCCAAGGGACAGGAGGTTATCAGCCCCAGCATTTT.

V gene TRBV7-7 combines with J gene TRBJ2-2; D remains ambiguous. Germline CDR1 and CDR2: SSHAT and FNYEAQ (reference sequence). V was pared by 5 bases and J by 3 bases, with 10 bases between. The CDR3 sequence is 14 residues long. The CDR3 loop reads CASSARVDTGELFF. CDR3 coding DNA: TGTGCCAGCAGCGCCCGGGTTGACACCGGGGAGCTGTTTTTT.

The J gene is TRBJ1-4, the V gene TRBV27; 9 bases line up with TRBD1. CDR1 and CDR2 (germline): MNHEY, SMNVEV (reference sequence). The V gene end was trimmed by 6 bases and the J gene end by 7 bases; junction bases not matched to a gene: 12. CDR3 length: 16 amino acids. The CDR3 DNA reads as TGTGCCAGCAGCGCGGGACAGGGAAGATGGGGTGAAAAACTGTTTTTT. Amino acids: CASSAGQGRWGEKLFF.

The V gene is TRBV15, the J gene TRBJ1-1, with D possibly matching TRBD1 (6 bases). CDR1 is LNHNV, CDR2 YYDKDF, per germline (reference sequence). Trimming stripped 5 bases from V and 1 base from J, with 26 bases between. The length of the CDR3 is 19 residues. The CDR3 protein is CATSLPGQPPGHKNTEAFF. The CDR3 bases are TGTGCCACCAGCCTTCCCGGACAGCCCCCGGGACACAAGAACACTGAAGCTTTCTTT.

The chain links TRBV20-1 to TRBJ2-7; D not resolved. The CDR3 totals 11 residues. Deletions cut 3 bases from V and 6 bases from J, with 9 bases between. Germline CDR1 and CDR2: DFQATT and SNEGSKA (reference sequence). The chain's CDR3 is CSASIRGEQYF. CDR3 nucleotide sequence: TGCAGTGCTAGCATTCGAGGCGAGCAGTACTTC.

The chain has TRBV19 and TRBJ2-7; TRBD2 is a possible D gene (6 bases). The CDR3 runs 14 residues. Germline CDR1 LNHDA, CDR2 SQIVND (reference sequence). Trimming removed 4 bases from V and 0 bases from J, with 10 bases in between. As DNA, the CDR3 is TGTGCCAGTAGTACCGGGACTTACTCCTACGAGCAGTACTTC. Protein sequence: CASSTGTYSYEQYF.

The V call is TRBV4-3, the J call TRBJ2-7, with D unresolved. CDR1 and CDR2 (germline): LGHNA, YSLEER. The CDR3 covers 14 residues. Trimming removed 0 bases at V and 4 bases at J, with 10 bases between. CDR3 loop: CASSQDGRSYEQYF. CDR3 in DNA: TGCGCCAGCAGCCAAGATGGCAGGTCGTACGAGCAGTACTTC.

The chain carries TRBV2 and TRBJ2-1; perhaps TRBD1 as D (5 bases). CDR3 length equals 17 residues. V lost 6 bases and J lost 1, with 19 bases in between. Germline assignment: CDR1 SNHLY and CDR2 FYNNEI. CDR3 DNA sequence: TGTGCCAGCAGAGTTACTCAGGGAACTGCTTCCTACAATGAGCAGTTCTTC. Translation gives CASRVTQGTASYNEQFF.

This rearrangement joins TRBV5-1 to TRBJ1-5; D might be TRBD1 (6 bases). V was clipped by 4 bases and J by 4 bases, with 9 bases between them. CDR1 is SGHRS, CDR2 YFSETQ, per germline. CDR3 size: 13 residues. The CDR3 loop reads CASSPDRNQPQHF. In DNA form, the CDR3 reads TGCGCCAGCAGCCCGGACAGAAATCAGCCCCAGCATTTT.

The rearrangement links TRBV7-3 to TRBJ1-5; D perhaps matches TRBD1 (5 bases). Germline CDR1 reads SGHTA; CDR2 reads FQGTGA. CDR3 length: 16 amino acids. Trimming left V 5 bases short and J 6 bases short, with 20 bases between. In DNA form, the CDR3 reads TGTGCCAGCAGCCTAGGGGCAGGGTGTATATTTCAGCCCCAGCATTTT. This gives the protein CASSLGAGCIFQPQHF.

The chain couples TRBV5-4 to TRBJ2-7, with TRBD1 identical over 8 bases. Germline loops: CDR1 SGHNT, CDR2 YYREEE (reference sequence). CDR3 length: 14 amino acids. V lost 2 bases to trimming and J lost 1 base; unmatched junction nucleotides: 2. CDR3 DNA sequence: TGTGCCAGCAGCTTACAGGGGGTATCCTACGAGCAGTACTTC. Translated: CASSLQGVSYEQYF.

CDR3 sequence (DNA): TGTGCCAGTAAAATACAGGGTAGAGGTGGCTACACCTTC. It codes for CASKIQGRGGYTF. The chain couples TRBV19 to TRBJ1-2; TRBD1 is a possible D gene (6 bases). In germline, CDR1 is LNHDA, CDR2 SQIVND (reference sequence). This CDR3 is built from 13 residues. V was clipped by 7 bases and J by 7 bases, with 16 bases between them.